The rows below give T cell receptor beta chains drawn from one sample of a study of blood T cells in healthy people across ages. TCRdb reanalysed the 5' RACE reads using MiXCR and keeps one entry per CDR3 protein. The sample has 1.5 million or so distinct CDR3 sequences, about 40% seen once. Sequenced input: blood. These receptors were collected from a woman aged 18-29 years in good health. CDR3s include the opening cysteine and the closing phenylalanine or tryptophan. Fields, in order: clone size, V gene, D gene, J gene, CDR3 length, CDR3 protein, CDR3 DNA. The D gene is left open where the match is weak. Where a row states a size, it is once, few, many or the class of an expanded clone; other rows omit it.

size: few; V: TRBV2; D: TRBD1; J: TRBJ1-2; length: 15; CDR3: CASTSHRGIVWGYTF; DNA: TGTGCCAGCACCTCGCACAGGGGAATTGTTTGGGGCTACACCTTC
size: few; V: TRBV7-2; D: NA; J: TRBJ2-5; length: 13; CDR3: CASSFPRGETQYF; DNA: TGTGCCAGCAGCTTCCCCCGAGGGGAGACCCAGTACTTC
size: NA; V: TRBV6-2/TRBV6-3; D: NA; J: TRBJ2-7; length: 16; CDR3: CASSKRWRVLSYEQYF; DNA: TGTGCCAGCAGTAAACGGTGGAGGGTCCTCTCCTACGAGCAGTACTTC
size: few; V: TRBV6-1; D: NA; J: TRBJ2-1; length: 12; CDR3: CASSDNLDEQFF; DNA: TGTGCCAGCAGTGACAATCTAGATGAGCAGTTCTTC
size: few; V: TRBV20-1; D: TRBD1; J: TRBJ1-2; length: 16; CDR3: CSARDKDREKTYGYTF; DNA: TGCAGTGCTAGAGATAAGGACAGGGAAAAGACCTATGGCTACACCTTC
size: few; V: TRBV20-1; D: NA; J: TRBJ2-7; length: 13; CDR3: CSARDRISYEQYF; DNA: TGCAGTGCTAGAGACAGGATCAGCTACGAGCAGTACTTC
size: NA; V: TRBV7-7; D: TRBD2; J: TRBJ2-1; length: 15; CDR3: CASSKLAGGKNEQFF; DNA: TGTGCCAGCAGTAAACTAGCGGGAGGGAAGAATGAGCAGTTCTTC
size: NA; V: TRBV20-1; D: NA; J: TRBJ2-3; length: 18; CDR3: CSARPTLLAAETTDTQYF; DNA: TGCAGTGCTAGACCAACTCTCTTGGCAGCGGAGACCACAGATACGCAGTATTTT
size: NA; V: TRBV21-1; D: NA; J: TRBJ2-7; length: 15; CDR3: CASSKKPLSSYEQYF; DNA: TGTGCCAGCAGCAAAAAGCCACTTTCGTCCTACGAGCAGTACTTC
size: few; V: TRBV5-1; D: TRBD2; J: TRBJ2-7; length: 16; CDR3: CASRPREAGGIYEQYF; DNA: TGCGCCAGCAGGCCCCGGGAAGCGGGGGGCATTTACGAGCAGTACTTC
size: NA; V: TRBV29-1; D: TRBD2; J: TRBJ2-5; length: 15; CDR3: CSVAARGGDKETQYF; DNA: TGCAGCGTTGCCGCGCGGGGGGGCGATAAAGAGACCCAGTACTTC